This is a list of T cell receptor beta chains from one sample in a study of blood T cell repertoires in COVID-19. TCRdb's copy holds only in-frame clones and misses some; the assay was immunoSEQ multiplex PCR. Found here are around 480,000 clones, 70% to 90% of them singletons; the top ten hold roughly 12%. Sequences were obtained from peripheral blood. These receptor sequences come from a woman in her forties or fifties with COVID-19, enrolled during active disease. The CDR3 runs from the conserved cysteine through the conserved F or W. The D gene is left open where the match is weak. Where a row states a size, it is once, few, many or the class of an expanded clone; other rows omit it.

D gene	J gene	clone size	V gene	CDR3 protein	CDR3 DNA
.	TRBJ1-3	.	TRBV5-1	CASSPREMGSGNTIYF	TGCGCCAGCAGCCCCCGGGAGATGGGCTCTGGAAACACCATATATTTT
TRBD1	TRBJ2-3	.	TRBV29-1	CSVDFGWGQGAVKDTQYF	TGCAGCGTTGATTTTGGGTGGGGCCAGGGGGCGGTTAAAGATACGCAGTATTTT
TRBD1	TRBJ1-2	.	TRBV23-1	CASSQSGTGRGYTF	TGCGCCAGCAGTCAATCGGGGACAGGGAGGGGCTACACCTTC
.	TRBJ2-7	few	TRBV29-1	CSVADSWYEQYF	TGCAGCGTTGCTGACAGTTGGTACGAGCAGTACTTC
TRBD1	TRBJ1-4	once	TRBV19	CASSITTGRNEKLFF	TGTGCCAGTAGTATAACGACAGGGCGGAATGAAAAACTGTTTTTT
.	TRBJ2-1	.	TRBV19	CASSIQAGGEQFF	TGTGCCAGTAGTATTCAGGCCGGAGGTGAGCAGTTCTTC
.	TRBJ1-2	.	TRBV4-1	CASSHLEQVYGYTF	TGCGCCAGCAGCCACCTTGAACAGGTCTATGGCTACACCTTC
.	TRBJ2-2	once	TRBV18	CASSPGDTGELFF	TGTGCCAGCTCACCGGGAGACACCGGGGAGCTGTTTTTT
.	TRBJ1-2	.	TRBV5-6	CASSLGRAYGYTF	TGTGCCAGCAGCTTGGGCAGGGCGTATGGCTACACCTTC
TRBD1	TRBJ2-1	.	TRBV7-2	CASSSDRDNEQFF	TGTGCCAGCAGCTCGGACAGGGACAATGAGCAGTTCTTC
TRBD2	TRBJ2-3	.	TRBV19	CASSILADTDTQYF	TGTGCCAGTAGTATCCTAGCGGACACAGATACGCAGTATTTT
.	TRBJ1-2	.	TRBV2	CASWAMRYGYTF	TGTGCCAGCTGGGCCATGCGCTATGGCTACACCTTC
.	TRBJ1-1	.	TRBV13	CASTRQGEAFF	TGTGCCAGCACCCGTCAGGGTGAAGCTTTCTTT
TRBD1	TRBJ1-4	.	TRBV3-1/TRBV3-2	CASSRGRYVGDRDEKLFF	TGTGCCAGCAGCCGAGGAAGATATGTGGGAGACAGGGATGAAAAACTGTTTTTT
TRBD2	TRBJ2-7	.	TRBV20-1	CSASVLADEQYF	TGCAGTGCTAGTGTACTAGCGGACGAGCAGTACTTC
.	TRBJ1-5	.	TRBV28	CASNPQGTQPQHF	TGTGCCAGCAACCCACAGGGTACCCAGCCCCAGCATTTT
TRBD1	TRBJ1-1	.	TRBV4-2	CASSPDRAVAFF	TGTGCCAGCAGCCCGGACAGGGCGGTGGCTTTCTTT
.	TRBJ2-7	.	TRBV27	CASSLSASASSYEQYF	TGTGCCAGCAGTTTATCGGCTAGCGCGTCCTCCTACGAGCAGTACTTC
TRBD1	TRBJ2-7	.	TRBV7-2	CASSLAGQGFYEQYF	TGTGCCAGCAGCTTAGCGGGACAGGGCTTCTACGAGCAGTACTTC
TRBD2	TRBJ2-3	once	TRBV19	CASSIDRARGGHTDTQYF	TGTGCCAGTAGTATAGATCGGGCTCGCGGGGGGCATACAGATACGCAGTATTTT
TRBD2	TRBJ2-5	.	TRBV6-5	CASRPSGGAVTQYF	TGTGCCAGCAGGCCTAGCGGGGGGGCCGTGACCCAGTACTTC
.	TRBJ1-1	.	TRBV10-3	CAISDLVTEAFF	TGTGCCATCAGTGATCTAGTCACTGAAGCTTTCTTT
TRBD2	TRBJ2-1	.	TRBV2	CASSERGGGAYNEQFF	TGTGCCAGCAGTGAACGAGGCGGGGGGGCCTACAATGAGCAGTTCTTC
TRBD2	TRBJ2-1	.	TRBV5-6	CASSPHSGGTYNEQFF	TGTGCCAGCAGCCCCCATAGCGGGGGGACCTACAATGAGCAGTTCTTC
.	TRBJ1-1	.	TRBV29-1	CSAARGSEAFF	TGCAGCGCGGCCCGAGGGAGTGAAGCTTTCTTT
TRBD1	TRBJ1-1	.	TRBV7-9	CASTYTGGTEAFF	TGTGCCAGCACCTATACAGGGGGCACTGAAGCTTTCTTT
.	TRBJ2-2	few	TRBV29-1	CSVRVPYVGGELFF	TGCAGCGTTCGTGTCCCCTACGTCGGCGGGGAGCTGTTTTTT
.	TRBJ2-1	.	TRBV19	CASSLVNEQFF	TGTGCCAGTAGCCTAGTCAATGAGCAGTTCTTC
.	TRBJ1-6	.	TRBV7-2	CASSLETGVSPLHF	TGTGCCAGCAGCTTAGAGACAGGTGTTTCACCCCTCCACTTT
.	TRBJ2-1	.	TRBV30	CAGTGYNEQFF	TGTGCCGGGACGGGATACAATGAGCAGTTCTTC